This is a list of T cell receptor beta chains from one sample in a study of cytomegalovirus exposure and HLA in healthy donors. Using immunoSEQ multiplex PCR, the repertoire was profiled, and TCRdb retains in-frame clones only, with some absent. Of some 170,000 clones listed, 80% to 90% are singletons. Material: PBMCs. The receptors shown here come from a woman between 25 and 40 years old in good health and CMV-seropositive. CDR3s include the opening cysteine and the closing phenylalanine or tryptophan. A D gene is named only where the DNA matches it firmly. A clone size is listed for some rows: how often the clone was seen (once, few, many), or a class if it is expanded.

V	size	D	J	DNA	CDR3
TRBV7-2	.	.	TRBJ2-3	TGTGCCAGCAGCTTTTACACAGATACGCAGTATTTT	CASSFYTDTQYF
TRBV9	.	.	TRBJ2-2	TGTGCCAGCACCCAAACAGGTTTGAACACCGGGGAGCTGTTTTTT	CASTQTGLNTGELFF
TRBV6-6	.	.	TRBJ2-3	TGTGCCAGCAGGCAGACTAGTGCCCCGACAGATACGCAGTATTTT	CASRQTSAPTDTQYF
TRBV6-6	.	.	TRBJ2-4	TGTGCCAGCAGTTACGCCAGGGAAGCCAAAAACATTCAGTACTTC	CASSYAREAKNIQYF
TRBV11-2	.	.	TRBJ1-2	TGTGCCAGCAGCCCGGGGTCGGGCAGGAAAGATGGCTACACCTTC	CASSPGSGRKDGYTF
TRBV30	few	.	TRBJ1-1	TGTGCCGGAGAGAGCGGCGGGGAGACTGAAGCTTTCTTT	CAGESGGETEAFF
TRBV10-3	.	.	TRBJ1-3	TGTGCCATCACCCAAGGAAACACCATATATTTT	CAITQGNTIYF
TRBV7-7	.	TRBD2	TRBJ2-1	TGTGCCAGCAGCGTGTCTAGCGGGGGGTACAATGAGCAGTTCTTC	CASSVSSGGYNEQFF
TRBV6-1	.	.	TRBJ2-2	TGTGCCAGCAGTGAGACAGGCCGGGGCACCGGGGAGCTGTTTTTT	CASSETGRGTGELFF
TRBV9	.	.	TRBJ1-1	TGTGCCAGCTCAGACAGCCTGAACACTGAAGCTTTCTTT	CASSDSLNTEAFF
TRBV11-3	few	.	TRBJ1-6	TGTGCCAGCAGCAAGGCGAAACAGGGTGAAAGCTCCTATAATTCACCCCTCCACTTT	CASSKAKQGESSYNSPLHF
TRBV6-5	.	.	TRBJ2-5	TGTGCCAGCAACCCCCAGGTCCCAAGGGAGACCCAGTACTTC	CASNPQVPRETQYF
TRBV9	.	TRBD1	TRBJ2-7	TGTGCCAGCAGCGTGACCCCGGGACAGTTTTACGAGCAGTACTTC	CASSVTPGQFYEQYF
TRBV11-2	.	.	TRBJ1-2	TGTGCCAGCAGCTCGGGGGTGAACTATGGCTACACCTTC	CASSSGVNYGYTF
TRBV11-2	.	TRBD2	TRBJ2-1	TGTGCCAGCAGCTTAGATTGGGGGGGGTACAATGAGCAGTTCTTC	CASSLDWGGYNEQFF
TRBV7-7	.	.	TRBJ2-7	TGTGCCAAAATGCTTAGGTCGGGGGACGAGCAGTACTTC	CAKMLRSGDEQYF
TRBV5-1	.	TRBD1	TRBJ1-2	TGCGCCAGCAGCGGGAGACAGGGAGCGAACTATGGCTACACCTTC	CASSGRQGANYGYTF
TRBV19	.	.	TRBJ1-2	TGTGCCAGTAGTTCTATGGGTCGCCAGGGTGGTGGCTACACCTTC	CASSSMGRQGGGYTF
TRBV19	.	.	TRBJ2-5	TGTGCCAGTAGTATCGGTGCGGTTCGGGAGACCCAGTACTTC	CASSIGAVRETQYF
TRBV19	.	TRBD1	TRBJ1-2	TGTGCCAGTAGCGACAGGGCATCGGAGGGCTACACCTTC	CASSDRASEGYTF
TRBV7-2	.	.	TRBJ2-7	TGTGCCAGCAGCCGCAGTGAGAGGGTCGAGCAGTACTTC	CASSRSERVEQYF
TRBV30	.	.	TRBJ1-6	TGTGCCTCTGCCCAGGAACGAAATTCACCCCTCCACTTT	CASAQERNSPLHF
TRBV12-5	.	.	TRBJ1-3	TGTGCTAGTGGTTTGGTACTTTCGGCTGGAAACACCATATATTTT	CASGLVLSAGNTIYF
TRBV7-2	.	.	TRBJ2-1	TGTGCCAGCAGCCGGACTGACTACAATGAGCAGTTCTTC	CASSRTDYNEQFF
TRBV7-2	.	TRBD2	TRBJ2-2	TGTGCCAGCAGCTTCGGCGGGGGGGCCGGGGAGCTGTTTTTT	CASSFGGGAGELFF
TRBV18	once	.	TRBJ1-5	TGTGCCAGCTCACCATCCAGGCTTTATCCCCAGCATTTT	CASSPSRLYPQHF
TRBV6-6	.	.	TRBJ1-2	TGTGCCAGCAGTTACATCAGGGGTGACTATGGCTACACCTTC	CASSYIRGDYGYTF
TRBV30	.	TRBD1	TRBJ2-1	TGTGCCTGGAGTCAACAGGGGGCAGGACTCAATGAGCAGTTCTTC	CAWSQQGAGLNEQFF
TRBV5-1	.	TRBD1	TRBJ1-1	TGCGCCAGCAGCTGGGGGGGACAGGGCAGTGAAGCTTTCTTT	CASSWGGQGSEAFF
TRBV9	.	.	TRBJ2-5	TGTGCCAGCAGCGTAGGGTCGGAGGAGACCCAGTACTTC	CASSVGSEETQYF
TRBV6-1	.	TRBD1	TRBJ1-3	TGTGCCAGCAGTTTGACAGGGGGTGGAAACACCATATATTTT	CASSLTGGGNTIYF
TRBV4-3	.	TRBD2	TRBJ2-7	TGCGCCAGCAGCCAAGTGCGGGGGACCACCTACGAGCAGTACTTC	CASSQVRGTTYEQYF
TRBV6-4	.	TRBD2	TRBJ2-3	TGTGCCAGCAGTGACTCGCTAGCGGGGAGCACAGATACGCAGTATTTT	CASSDSLAGSTDTQYF
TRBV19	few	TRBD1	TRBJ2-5	TGTGCCAGTAGCGGGACAGGCCAAGAGACCCAGTACTTC	CASSGTGQETQYF
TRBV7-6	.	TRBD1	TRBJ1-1	TGTGCCAGCAGCTTACGGGCAGGGGGCCCTTATGGCTTT	CASSLRAGGPYGF
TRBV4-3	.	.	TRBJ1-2	TGCGCCAGCAGCCAAGAAGGGGTAGGCTACACCTTC	CASSQEGVGYTF
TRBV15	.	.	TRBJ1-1	TGTGCCACCAGCAGTTTCCCGGGGGACCTGAACACTGAAGCTTTCTTT	CATSSFPGDLNTEAFF
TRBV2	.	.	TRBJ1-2	TGTGCCAGCAGTGAGTCAGGTCGAGGCTACACCTTC	CASSESGRGYTF
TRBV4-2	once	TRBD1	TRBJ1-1	TGTGCCAGCAGCCAAGTACAGGGGGAGAACACTGAAGCTTTCTTT	CASSQVQGENTEAFF
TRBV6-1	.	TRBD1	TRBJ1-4	TGTGCCAGCAGTGAGACAGGGTTGAGTGAAAAACTGTTTTTT	CASSETGLSEKLFF